Presented here are 7 T cell receptor beta chains from one specimen sequenced in a study of vaccination effects on CD4 cells after COVID-19. Sequencing was performed with immunoSEQ multiplex PCR; in TCRdb, only in-frame clones are kept and a portion is missing. The sample yields tens of thousands of clones, approximately 73% seen once. No antigen has been identified for these receptors. A roughly 10-day culture period preceded the isolation of CD4+ T cells. Of the BNT162b2 and mRNA-1273 vaccines, participants received two doses of one or the other. This specimen consisted of CD4+ T cells from PBMCs cultured without peptide, obtained after COVID-19 vaccination. These TCRs come from a human donor who received a COVID-19 vaccine.

CDR3 in amino acids: CASRRTSVNTGELFF. CDR3 coding DNA: TGTGCCAGCAGGCGGACTAGCGTGAACACCGGGGAGCTGTTTTTT. The V and J genes are TRBV6-5 and TRBJ2-2, with 9 bases identical to TRBD2. Trimming removed 6 bases from V and 1 base from J; junction bases left unmatched: 3. There are 15 residues in the CDR3. Looked up from germline, CDR1 is MNHEY and CDR2 is SVGAGI.

The rearrangement links TRBV5-1 to TRBJ2-2; D might be TRBD1 (6 bases). The germline gives CDR1 SGHRS, CDR2 YFSETQ. This CDR3 region has 14 residues. Trimming cost V 5 bases and J 5 bases, with 13 bases left between them. The CDR3 sequence is CASRNGTTTGELFF. CDR3 DNA: TGCGCCAGCAGAAACGGGACAACAACCGGGGAGCTGTTTTTT.

The genes are TRBV6-5 and TRBJ2-2; a possible D gene is TRBD2 (5 bases). This CDR3 comprises 14 residues. In germline, CDR1 is MNHEY, CDR2 SVGAGI. Trimming shortened V by 6 bases and J by 7 bases, and 15 bases separated the two germline ends. DNA of the CDR3: TGTGCCAGCAGGCCGGGGTCCGGACGCGGGGAGCTGTTTTTT. Its protein product is CASRPGSGRGELFF.

V gene TRBV5-1 combines with J gene TRBJ2-2; possibly TRBD1 for D (5 bases). There are 15 residues in the CDR3. Germline loops: CDR1 SGHRS, CDR2 YFSETQ. Trimming took 2 bases from V and 7 from J, leaving 15 bases between them. CDR3 sequence: CASSFQGSNNGELFF. The CDR3 DNA reads as TGCGCCAGCAGCTTTCAGGGATCCAATAACGGGGAGCTGTTTTTT.

Of note for this clone: This specimen includes other DNA sequences encoding the same CDR3. The gene calls are TRBV12-3 or TRBV12-4 and TRBJ1-3; D not resolved. Trimming cost V 4 bases and J 1 base, with 5 bases left between them. The CDR3 has 13 residues. CDR3 in amino acids: CASSSTSGNTIYF. CDR3 sequence (DNA): TGTGCCAGCAGTTCCACGTCTGGAAACACCATATATTTT.

This clone was seen more than once but under ten times. The gene calls are TRBV2 and TRBJ2-2; TRBD1 is a possible D gene (6 bases). Trimming cost V 7 bases and J 3 bases, with 12 bases left between them. The CDR3 consists of 14 residues. The V gene's germline CDR1 is SNHLY and CDR2 FYNNEI. The CDR3 reads CASIRDTDTGELFF. For the CDR3, the DNA is TGTGCCAGCATTAGGGACACCGACACCGGGGAGCTGTTTTTT.

The chain employs TRBV5-1 and TRBJ2-2, with 8 bases identical to TRBD1. This CDR3 has 15 amino acids. J lost 4 bases, V lost 3 bases, and 5 bases had no gene match. From germline, CDR1 is SGHRS and CDR2 YFSETQ. The CDR3 region is CASSYRTGSTGELFF. The DNA of the CDR3 is TGCGCCAGCAGCTACAGGACAGGGAGCACCGGGGAGCTGTTTTTT.